This passage covers 15 T cell receptor beta chains from one sample sequenced in a study of T cells in Graves' hyperthyroidism and ophthalmopathy. Template material for amplifying TCR beta CDR3 regions consisted of RNA transcripts. The HTBI set primed first-round TCR CDR3 RT-PCR. MiXCR was run by TCRdb on the multiplex PCR reads, yielding one entry per CDR3 protein. The data contain about 350,000 distinct CDR3 sequences, about a sixth of them singletons. The sample taken for sequencing was blood. Every receptor here comes from a woman aged 35 to 49 with Graves' ophthalmopathy.

Ten or more counts support this clonotype. This chain uses TRBV15 with TRBJ1-2, with no clear D. The CDR3 totals 13 residues. V dropped 0 bases and J dropped 7 bases, with 9 bases sitting between them. Germline V CDR1 and CDR2: LNHNV, YYDKDF (reference sequence). The CDR3 reads CATSRDGVGGYTF. The DNA of the CDR3 is TGTGCCACCAGCAGAGATGGCGTGGGTGGCTACACCTTC.

Many counts were recorded for this clonotype. The genes are TRBV5-1 and TRBJ2-7; 14 nucleotides agree with TRBD2. CDR3 length: 15 residues. Germline V gene data show CDR1 as SGHRS and CDR2 as YFSETQ. Trimming took 4 bases from V and 4 from J; bases not matched to a gene: 4. For the CDR3, the DNA is TGCGCCAGCAGCCGAGGGACTAGCGGGAGTTACGAGCAGTACTTC. Translated: CASSRGTSGSYEQYF.

As for this clonotype: An end of the junction does not agree with germline; a read error may underlie this. This sequence joins TRBV20-1 and TRBJ1-1; 7 bases map to TRBD1. Germline lookup yields CDR1 DFQATT and CDR2 SNEGSKA (reference sequence). The CDR3 sequence is 12 residues long. CDR3 protein: CSATDRNTEALF. The CDR3 nucleotides read TGCAGTGCTACGGACAGGAACACTGAAGCTCTCTTT.

This clonotype was detected ten times or more. V and J are TRBV3-1 and TRBJ2-7; perhaps TRBD2 as D (7 bases). The ends were cut back, 4 bases at V and 3 bases at J, with 19 bases in the middle. Germline V gives CDR1 LGHDT, CDR2 YNNKEL (reference sequence). The CDR3 has 16 residues. This CDR3 is CASSRGGDRGVYEQYF. The CDR3 DNA is TGTGCCAGCAGCCGGGGGGGCGACCGTGGGGTCTACGAGCAGTACTTC.

This clonotype was found many times. Since a much larger clone is just one base distant, this may be a read error. The rearrangement links TRBV28 to TRBJ1-2; possible D gene TRBD1, 5 bases. Germline assignment: CDR1 MDHEN and CDR2 SYDVKM. The CDR3 runs to 13 residues. V was cut by 6 bases and J by 2 bases, with 10 bases left in between. The DNA for the CDR3 is TGTGCCAGCAGCAAACAGGTGAACTATGGCTACACCTTC. Translating it yields CASSKQVNYGYTF.

J is TRBJ2-5 and V is TRBV7-8; 7 bases agree with TRBD1. The V gene end was trimmed by 1 base and the J gene end by 2 bases; junction bases not matched to a gene: 4. The CDR3 sequence is 15 residues long. CDR1 is SGHVS and CDR2 is FQNEAQ in the germline V gene. This chain's CDR3 is CASSLDRGHQETQYF. The CDR3 DNA reads as TGTGCCAGCAGCTTAGACAGGGGACATCAAGAGACCCAGTACTTC. Together with reference TRBV7-8 and TRBJ2-5, the CDR3 gives the full variable domain: GAGVSQSPRYKVAKRGQDVALRCDPISGHVSLFWYQQALGQGPEFLTYFQNEAQLDKSGLPSDRFFAERPEGSVSTLKIQRTQQEDSAVYLCASSLDRGHQETQYFGPGTRLLVL.

This clonotype has just a few counts. A read error may be the cause here, since a much bigger clone is one base away. This sequence joins TRBV28 and TRBJ2-2; 7 bases are a match to TRBD2. CDR3 size: 18 residues. The V gene end was trimmed by 1 base and the J gene end by 3 bases; junction bases not matched to a gene: 11. Germline values: CDR1 MDHEN, CDR2 SYDVKM. Written as DNA, the CDR3 is TGTGCCAGCAGTTTATTAAGCGGGACTCGGAATTACACCGGGGAGCTGTTTTTT. This translates into CASSLLSGTRNYTGELFF.

The chain couples TRBV9 to TRBJ2-3; unclear D gene. Trimming pared 3 bases from V and 0 bases from J, leaving 5 bases between. Germline V gives CDR1 SGDLS, CDR2 YYNGEE. This CDR3 comprises 13 residues. CDR3 in amino acids: CASSEPSTDTQYF. The CDR3 DNA is TGTGCCAGCAGCGAGCCGAGCACAGATACGCAGTATTTT.

This clonotype was found many times. This chain uses TRBV7-9 with TRBJ2-7; possible D gene TRBD2, 5 bases. CDR1 and CDR2 from the germline V gene are SEHNR and FQNEAQ (reference sequence). The CDR3 is 14 residues long. V lost 0 bases to trimming and J lost 3 bases, with 9 bases between them. CDR3 in DNA: TGTGCCAGCAGCTTAGCGGGAGACGGCTACGAGCAGTACTTC. It yields the protein CASSLAGDGYEQYF.

The chain recombines TRBV7-2 with TRBJ2-2; D may be TRBD2 (5 bases). Trimming took 5 bases from V and 0 from J, leaving 7 bases between them. This CDR3 is built from 14 residues. Germline values: CDR1 SGHTA, CDR2 FQGNSA. CDR3 coding DNA: TGTGCCAGCAGCGGACTTGCGAACACCGGGGAGCTGTTTTTT. This gives the protein CASSGLANTGELFF.

The table lists this clonotype with many counts. Its ends do not fully match the called genes, so a read error is possible. The chain uses TRBV27 and TRBJ2-7; 8 nucleotides line up with TRBD1. Germline V lookup: CDR1 MNHEY, CDR2 SMNVEV (reference sequence). The CDR3 spans 15 residues. The CDR3, as DNA: TGTGCCAGCAGTTTAGGGACAGGCGCTTCCTACGAGCAGCACTTC. Amino acid sequence: CASSLGTGASYEQHF.

The rearrangement uses TRBV30 and TRBJ2-7, with 9 bases matching TRBD1. V was clipped by 0 bases and J by 3 bases; unmatched bases: 9. Germline V lookup: CDR1 GTSNPN, CDR2 SVGIG (reference sequence). The CDR3 covers 16 residues. CDR3 coding DNA: TGTGCCTGGAGTGTACGTTGGACAGGGGAGAACTACGAGCAGTACTTC. Protein sequence: CAWSVRWTGENYEQYF.

The table lists this clonotype with many counts. One base away lies a much larger clone, so this may be a sequencing read error. The chain links TRBV19 to TRBJ1-1; no definite D call. Germline values: CDR1 LNHDA, CDR2 SQIVND (reference sequence). This CDR3 is built from 16 residues. The V gene lost 5 bases and the J gene lost 0 bases, with 16 bases spanning the gap. CDR3 sequence reads: CASSRDPRGMNTEAFF. For the CDR3, the DNA is TGTGCCAGTAGTCGCGACCCACGAGGTATGAACACTGAAGCTTTCTTT.

The table lists this clonotype with many counts. The gene calls are TRBV28 and TRBJ1-1, with a weak D call TRBD1 (5 bases). The CDR3 runs to 15 residues. In germline, CDR1 is MDHEN, CDR2 SYDVKM. V lost 6 bases, J lost 1 base, and 15 bases lay in between. CDR3 loop: CASSLGGAENTEAFF. The DNA for the CDR3 is TGTGCCAGCAGCCTTGGTGGGGCGGAGAACACTGAAGCTTTCTTT.

This clonotype came up a few times. The chain is built from TRBV19 and TRBJ2-7; tentatively, D is TRBD2 (6 bases). The germline gives CDR1 LNHDA, CDR2 SQIVND (reference sequence). V was clipped by 9 bases and J by 6 bases, with 18 bases between them. This CDR3 spans 13 amino acids. CDR3 DNA sequence: TGTGCCAGCGAAACCGGGACTCTGGGCGAGCAGTACTTC. Encoded protein: CASETGTLGEQYF.